Following are 10 T cell receptor beta chains from one sample sequenced in a study of blood T cells in healthy people across ages (dated by TCRdb to the mid-2010s). Library construction relied on 5' RACE. Instrument used: Illumina HiSeq 2500. A second roughly 6 to 12 cycle PCR used a sample-barcoded 5' primer and a J-beta primer mix. Using fastp at Q25 and MiXCR, TCRdb reprocessed the public reads and kept productive beta chains. A single entry per CDR3 protein holds the most common genes and DNA from its merged rows. A total of about 940,000 distinct CDR3 sequences appear in this sample, 40% to 60% of them only once. Around 15% of the sample rests with the top ten. The material sequenced was blood. The receptors were gathered from a man aged 30-40 years in good health.

The chain is built from TRBV12-3 or TRBV12-4 and TRBJ2-3; D is possibly TRBD1 (5 bases). V was pared by 2 bases and J by 4 bases, with 10 bases between. The CDR3 is made up of 14 amino acids. The CDR3 spells CASSLIRGPDTQYF. CDR3 DNA: TGTGCCAGCAGTTTAATTAGGGGCCCAGATACGCAGTATTTT.

The chain uses TRBV20-1 and TRBJ2-1, with a possible D match to TRBD1 (5 bases). The CDR3 loop spans 12 amino acids. Germline values: CDR1 DFQATT, CDR2 SNEGSKA (reference sequence). V lost 0 bases, J lost 13 bases, and 13 bases lay in between. CDR3 in amino acids: CSARDPTVGQFF. Here the CDR3 DNA reads TGCAGTGCTAGAGATCCGACAGTGGGACAGTTCTTC.

This clonotype was observed a single time. This chain joins TRBV12-3 or TRBV12-4 and TRBJ2-4; D call uncertain. The better agreement between TRBJ2-7 and the DNA end casts doubt on the J call. The CDR3 spans 13 residues. CDR3 sequence (DNA): TGTGCCAGCAGTAAGTCGGATAATTACGAGCAGTACTTC. The encoded protein is CASSKSDNYEQYF.

The gene calls are TRBV29-1 and TRBJ2-3; D ambiguous. The CDR3 totals 14 residues. CDR1 is SQVTM, CDR2 ANQGSEA, per germline. The V end was cut by 2 bases, the J end by 2 bases, with 11 bases between. The CDR3 is CSVEYRLFTDTQYF. The DNA for the CDR3 is TGCAGCGTTGAATATCGGCTTTTCACAGATACGCAGTATTTT.

For this clonotype: One junction end does not reproduce the germline sequence, and a read error may be involved. CDR3 in DNA: TGTGCCAGCAGCCACGTTCGGGGGCCGAACTCCGGGGAGCTGTTTTTT. As protein: CASSHVRGPNSGELFF. This chain links TRBV3-1 with TRBJ2-2, with D possibly being TRBD1 or TRBD2 (6 bases each). The CDR3 totals 16 residues. Germline values: CDR1 LGHDT, CDR2 YNNKEL (reference sequence).

The chain links TRBV6-2 or TRBV6-3 to TRBJ2-5; 7 positions match TRBD2. The closer fit of TRBJ2-7 to the DNA end suggests the J call may be wrong. Germline-derived CDR1 and CDR2 are MNHEY and SVGEGT. This CDR3 comprises 13 residues. CDR3 sequence reads: CASAPGGWYEQYF. CDR3 DNA: TGTGCCAGCGCCCCGGGAGGCTGGTACGAGCAGTACTTC.

Worth noting for this clonotype: At one boundary the junction diverges from the germline segment, which might be a read error. The rearrangement joins TRBV6-5 to TRBJ2-5; D is possibly TRBD1 (6 bases). The end of the DNA fits TRBJ2-7 better, so the J call may be wrong. The CDR3 contains 13 residues. Per germline, CDR1 MNHEY and CDR2 SVGAGI. The CDR3 loop reads CASSDSQGYEQYF. In DNA form, the CDR3 reads TGTGCCAGCAGTGACTCACAGGGTTACGAGCAGTACTTC.

The rearrangement links TRBV7-2 to TRBJ1-2; tentative D call: TRBD1 (5 bases). With 1 base removed from V and 8 bases from J, the gap between germline ends came to 14 bases. Per germline, CDR1 SGHTA and CDR2 FQGNSA. The CDR3 length is 14 residues. DNA of the CDR3: TGTGCCAGCAGCTTAGATCGGCAGGGAAACGGCTACACCTTC. Translation: CASSLDRQGNGYTF.

This clonotype turned up a few times. The chain joins TRBV13 to TRBJ2-5; D remains ambiguous. CDR3 length: 13 amino acids. With 5 bases removed from V and 5 bases from J, the gap between germline ends came to 12 bases. From germline, CDR1 is PRHDT and CDR2 FYEKMQ (reference sequence). The CDR3 sequence: CASSRPSQETQYF. CDR3 in DNA: TGTGCCAGCAGCCGTCCCTCCCAGGAGACCCAGTACTTC.

J is TRBJ2-7 and V is TRBV28; D may be TRBD1 (5 bases). The CDR3 runs 14 residues. CDR1 and CDR2 from the germline V gene are MDHEN and SYDVKM. The V and J ends lost 10 bases and 4 bases respectively, with 20 bases between them. CDR3 DNA: TGTGCCAACAACCATCAGGGTGCTGGATACGAGCAGTACTTC. The encoded protein is CANNHQGAGYEQYF.